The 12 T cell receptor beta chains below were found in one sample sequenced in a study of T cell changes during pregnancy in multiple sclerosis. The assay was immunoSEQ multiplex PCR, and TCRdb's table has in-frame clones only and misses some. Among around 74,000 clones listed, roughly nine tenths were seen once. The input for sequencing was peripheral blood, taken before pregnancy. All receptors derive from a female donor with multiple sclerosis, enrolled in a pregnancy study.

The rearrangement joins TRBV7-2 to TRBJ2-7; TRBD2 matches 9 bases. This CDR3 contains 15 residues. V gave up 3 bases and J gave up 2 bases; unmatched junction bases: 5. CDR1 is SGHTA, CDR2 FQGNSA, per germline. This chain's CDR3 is CASSFSGGPTYEQYF. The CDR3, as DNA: TGTGCCAGCAGCTTCAGCGGGGGGCCGACCTACGAGCAGTACTTC.

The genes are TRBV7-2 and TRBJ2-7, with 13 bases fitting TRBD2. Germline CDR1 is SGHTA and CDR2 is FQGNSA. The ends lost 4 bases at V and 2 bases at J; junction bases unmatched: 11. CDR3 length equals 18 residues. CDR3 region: CASSWGGLAGIGTYEQYF. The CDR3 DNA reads TGTGCCAGCAGCTGGGGGGGACTAGCGGGAATTGGGACCTACGAGCAGTACTTC.

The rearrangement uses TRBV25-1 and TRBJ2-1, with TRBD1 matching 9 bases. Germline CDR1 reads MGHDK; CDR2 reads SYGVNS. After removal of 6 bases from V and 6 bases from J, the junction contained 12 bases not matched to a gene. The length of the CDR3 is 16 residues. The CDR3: CASSLIGTGFLNEQFF. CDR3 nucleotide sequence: TGTGCCAGCAGCCTGATAGGGACAGGGTTCCTCAATGAGCAGTTCTTC.

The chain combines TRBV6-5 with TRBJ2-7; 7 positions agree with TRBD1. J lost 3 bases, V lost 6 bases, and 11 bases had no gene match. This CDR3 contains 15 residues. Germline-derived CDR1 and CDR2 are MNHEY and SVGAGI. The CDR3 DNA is TGTGCCAGCAGGGTTCAGACAGGGACCCGCTACGAGCAGTACTTC. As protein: CASRVQTGTRYEQYF.

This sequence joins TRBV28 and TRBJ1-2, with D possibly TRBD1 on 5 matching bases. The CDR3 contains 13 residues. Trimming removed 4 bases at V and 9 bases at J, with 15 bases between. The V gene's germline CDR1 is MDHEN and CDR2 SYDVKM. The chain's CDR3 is CASSWGTFSRYTF. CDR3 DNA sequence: TGTGCCAGCAGTTGGGGGACTTTCTCTCGCTACACCTTC.

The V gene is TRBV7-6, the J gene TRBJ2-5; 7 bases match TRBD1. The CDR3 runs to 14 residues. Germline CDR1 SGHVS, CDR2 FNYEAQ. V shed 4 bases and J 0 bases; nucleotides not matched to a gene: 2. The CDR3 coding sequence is TGTGCCAGCAGCTCGACAGGGTACCAAGAGACCCAGTACTTC. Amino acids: CASSSTGYQETQYF.

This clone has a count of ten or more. The CDR3 sequence is CASNRDWSYEQYF. The DNA of the CDR3 is TGTGCCAGCAACCGGGACTGGTCCTACGAGCAGTACTTC. The rearrangement joins TRBV2 to TRBJ2-7, with D possibly matching TRBD2 (6 bases). The germline V gene has CDR1 SNHLY and CDR2 FYNNEI. The CDR3 runs 13 residues. V gave up 7 bases and J gave up 1 base, with 11 bases separating them. Together with reference TRBV2 and TRBJ2-7, the CDR3 gives the full variable domain: EPEVTQTPSHQVTQMGQEVILRCVPISNHLYFYWYRQILGQKVEFLVSFYNNEISEKSEIFDDQFSVERPDGSNFTLKIRSTKLEDSAMYFCASNRDWSYEQYFGPGTRLTVT.

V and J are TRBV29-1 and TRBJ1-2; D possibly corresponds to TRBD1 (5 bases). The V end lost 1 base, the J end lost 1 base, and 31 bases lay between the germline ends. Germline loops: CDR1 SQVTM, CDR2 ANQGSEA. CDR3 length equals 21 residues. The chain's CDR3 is CSVEGRATGQGVKAYNYGYTF. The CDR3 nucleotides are TGCAGCGTTGAAGGCAGGGCCACCGGTCAGGGCGTTAAGGCCTATAACTATGGCTACACCTTC.

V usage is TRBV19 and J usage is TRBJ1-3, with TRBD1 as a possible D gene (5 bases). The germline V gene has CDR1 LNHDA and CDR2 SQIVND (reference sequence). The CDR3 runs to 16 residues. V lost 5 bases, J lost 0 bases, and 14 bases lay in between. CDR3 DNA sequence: TGTGCCAGTAGTCTCGACAGTGGCGGCTCTGGAAACACCATATATTTT. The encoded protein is CASSLDSGGSGNTIYF.

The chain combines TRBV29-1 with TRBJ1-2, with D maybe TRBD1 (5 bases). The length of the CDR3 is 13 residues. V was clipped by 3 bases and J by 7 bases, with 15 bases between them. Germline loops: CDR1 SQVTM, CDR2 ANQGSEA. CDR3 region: CSVDPRGSGGYTF. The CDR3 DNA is TGCAGCGTTGATCCCCGGGGGTCGGGTGGCTACACCTTC.

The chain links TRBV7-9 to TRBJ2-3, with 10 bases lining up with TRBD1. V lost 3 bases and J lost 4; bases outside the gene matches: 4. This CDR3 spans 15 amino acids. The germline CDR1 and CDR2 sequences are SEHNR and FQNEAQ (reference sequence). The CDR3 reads CASSFGTGVADTQYF. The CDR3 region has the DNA TGTGCCAGCAGCTTTGGGACAGGGGTAGCAGATACGCAGTATTTT.

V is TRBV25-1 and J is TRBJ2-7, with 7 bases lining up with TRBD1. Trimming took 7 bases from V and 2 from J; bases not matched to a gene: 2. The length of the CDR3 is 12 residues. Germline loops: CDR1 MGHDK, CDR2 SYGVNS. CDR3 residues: CASKGQTYEQYF. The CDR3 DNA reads TGTGCCAGCAAGGGACAGACCTACGAGCAGTACTTC.